The text below deals with one TCR beta chain. Authors' analysis steps: Estimates of nucleated cell counts were drawn from the amplification of reference gene primers. Generated by immunoSEQ multiplex PCR, the TCRdb table keeps only in-frame clones and is missing some. V and J calls and clone size are as listed in that table; D and trimming were resolved from the DNA. This table has under 200,000 clones, around 87% appearing once. This entry is derived from a study of blood T cell repertoires in COVID-19. Study-wide background: There were acute and convalescent COVID-19 samples, and they came from the United States, Italy and Spain. PBMCs, B-cell-depleted T cells, or T cells were the source of the cDNA or gDNA that made up the material.

Sequenced material: peripheral blood. The TCR comes from a man between 40 and 49 years old with active or convalescent COVID-19.

Written as DNA, the CDR3 is TGTGCCAGCAGTTTTCGGCAGGGGTATGGCTACACCTTC. This sequence encodes CASSFRQGYGYTF. The gene calls are TRBV27 and TRBJ1-2, with D perhaps matching TRBD1 (6 bases). The germline V gene has CDR1 MNHEY and CDR2 SMNVEV (reference sequence). The CDR3 covers 13 residues. Between the trimmed V and J ends, which lost 3 bases and 5 bases, there was a span of 10 bases.